This TCR beta chain was identified during a study of cytomegalovirus exposure and HLA in healthy donors. It was with 60 Vbeta and 13 Jbeta primers that the PCR ran. In the authors' methods: About 9.9 million of the 75 million to 95 million unique TCR beta chains counted in a later analysis were shared. The table came from immunoSEQ multiplex PCR; TCRdb's copy has only in-frame clones and leaves some out. The D gene and trimming were derived from the DNA, and the V and J assignments and clone size from that table. The table has 130,000 or so clones, roughly 78% seen once. A remark on this clone: No antigen is known for it.

Study-level points and caveats: In an earlier analysis, about 90% or about 30%: the productive usage of most TCR beta V segments.

The CDR3 spans 16 residues. Germline-derived CDR1 and CDR2 are SGHNT and YYREEE (reference sequence). Trimming removed 0 bases from V and 3 bases from J; junction bases left unmatched: 8. The TCR comes from a man aged 30 to 39 in good health and CMV-seronegative. The sequenced sample was PBMCs. The chain is built from TRBV5-4 and TRBJ2-5; 7 bases fit TRBD1. The CDR3 DNA is TGTGCCAGCAGCTTGGGACTGACAGGGAAGGAAGAGACCCAGTACTTC. Translated: CASSLGLTGKEETQYF.